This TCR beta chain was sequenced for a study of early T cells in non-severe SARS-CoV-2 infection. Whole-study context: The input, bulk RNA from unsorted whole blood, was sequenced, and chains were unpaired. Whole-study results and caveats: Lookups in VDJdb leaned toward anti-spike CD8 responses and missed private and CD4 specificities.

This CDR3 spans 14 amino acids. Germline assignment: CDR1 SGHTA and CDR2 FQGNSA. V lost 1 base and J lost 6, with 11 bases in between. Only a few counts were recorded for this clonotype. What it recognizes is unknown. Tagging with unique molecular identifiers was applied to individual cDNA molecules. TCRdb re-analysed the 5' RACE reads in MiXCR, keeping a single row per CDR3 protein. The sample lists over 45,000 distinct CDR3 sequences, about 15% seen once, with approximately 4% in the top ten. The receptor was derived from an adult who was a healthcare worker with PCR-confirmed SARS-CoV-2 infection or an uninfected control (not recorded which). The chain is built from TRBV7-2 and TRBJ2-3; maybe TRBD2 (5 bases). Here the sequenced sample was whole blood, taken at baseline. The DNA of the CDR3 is TGTGCCAGCAGCTTAGGGACTCATAGCGATACGCAGTATTTT. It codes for CASSLGTHSDTQYF.